A single sample gave rise to the 27 T cell receptor beta chains below, sequenced in a study of neoadjuvant nivolumab and ipilimumab in lung cancer. Assay used: immunoSEQ multiplex PCR; TCRdb lists only in-frame clones, some missing. The table lists over 15,000 clones, approximately 76% of them singletons. The sample consisted of tumor tissue, taken after neoadjuvant nivolumab, alone or with ipilimumab, at or shortly before surgery. The receptors stem from an adult with non-small cell lung cancer.

The chain carries TRBV18 and TRBJ2-5, with no clear D. The germline V gene encodes CDR1 KGHSH and CDR2 LQKENI. Trimming took off 9 bases at V and 0 bases at J, with 8 bases between the two ends. CDR3 length: 12 amino acids. The CDR3 region is CASRTDQETQYF. The CDR3 coding sequence is TGTGCCAGTCGCACAGACCAAGAGACCCAGTACTTC.

This clone was observed a handful of times. The rearrangement links TRBV9 to TRBJ2-2; D is unclear. The CDR3 consists of 13 residues. V lost 1 base and J lost 6, with 7 bases in between. Germline-derived CDR1 and CDR2 are SGDLS and YYNGEE. The CDR3 nucleotides are TGTGCCAGCAGCGTAAGATTCGCCGGGGAGCTGTTTTTT. Amino acids: CASSVRFAGELFF.

V usage is TRBV6-1 and J usage is TRBJ1-1; D perhaps matches TRBD1 (5 bases). Germline V gives CDR1 MNHNS, CDR2 SASEGT. V lost 6 bases and J 1 base, leaving 9 bases between the germline ends. CDR3 length: 13 residues. CDR3 amino acids: CASRLGGNTEAFF. The CDR3, as DNA: TGTGCCAGCAGACTTGGGGGGAACACTGAAGCTTTCTTT.

J is TRBJ1-1 and V is TRBV5-1, with 8 bases aligning to TRBD1. Per germline, CDR1 SGHRS and CDR2 YFSETQ. The CDR3 totals 14 residues. J gave up 6 bases and V 4 bases, and 8 bases lay outside the gene matches. CDR3 residues: CASSQTPGGSEAFF. CDR3 nucleotide sequence: TGCGCCAGCAGCCAGACGCCAGGGGGCTCTGAAGCTTTCTTT.

The chain is built from TRBV28 and TRBJ2-1; 8 positions match TRBD2. The CDR3 loop spans 17 amino acids. Germline assignment: CDR1 MDHEN and CDR2 SYDVKM. The V segment lost 5 bases and the J segment 5 bases; nucleotides outside the gene matches: 14. The CDR3 coding sequence is TGTGCCAGCAGTCTTATAGCGGGGTGGAAATATAACAATGAGCAGTTCTTC. It encodes CASSLIAGWKYNNEQFF.

This clone occurred once. The rearrangement links TRBV19 to TRBJ2-7; 9 positions match TRBD1. Trimming at V came to 5 bases and at J to 7 bases, leaving 3 bases not matched to a gene. CDR1 LNHDA and CDR2 SQIVND come from the germline V gene (reference sequence). The CDR3 contains 12 residues. Written as DNA, the CDR3 is TGTGCCAGTAGTGTCGGGACAGGGGAGCAGTACTTC. This codes for CASSVGTGEQYF.

V and J are TRBV4-2 and TRBJ2-5; 10 bases fit TRBD2. CDR3 length equals 15 residues. Germline assignment: CDR1 LGHNA and CDR2 YNFKEQ. Trimming took 3 bases from V and 5 from J; bases not matched to a gene: 6. CDR3 sequence reads: CASSHLAGGGETQYF. The DNA of the CDR3 is TGTGCCAGCAGCCACTTAGCGGGGGGTGGGGAGACCCAGTACTTC.

This clone was seen more than once but under ten times. The identical CDR3 is also encoded by other nucleotide sequences in the sample. V gene TRBV20-1 combines with J gene TRBJ2-5, with D hard to call. Germline CDR1 DFQATT, CDR2 SNEGSKA (reference sequence). Trimming shortened V by 3 bases and J by 2 bases, and 4 bases separated the two germline ends. This CDR3 is built from 11 residues. The CDR3 loop reads CSARPQETQYF. The CDR3, as DNA: TGCAGTGCTAGGCCGCAAGAGACCCAGTACTTC.

This rearrangement joins TRBV4-1 to TRBJ1-2, with 11 positions matching TRBD1. Germline V gene data show CDR1 as MGHRA and CDR2 as YSYEKL. CDR3 size: 13 residues. V was clipped by 1 base and J by 8 bases; unmatched bases: 0. CDR3 coding DNA: TGCGCCAGCAGCCAAGGGACAGGGGGCGGCTACACCTTC. Its translation is CASSQGTGGGYTF.

The chain links TRBV7-9 to TRBJ2-5; 10 nucleotides line up with TRBD1. V trimming: 1 base; J trimming: 4 bases; junction bases outside the gene matches: 9. The CDR3 is 17 amino acids. Germline V gene sequence: CDR1 SEHNR, CDR2 FQNEAQ (reference sequence). The CDR3 is CASSLGARQGASETQYF. DNA for the CDR3: TGTGCCAGCAGCTTAGGAGCGAGACAGGGGGCGTCAGAGACCCAGTACTTC.

V usage is TRBV29-1 and J usage is TRBJ2-7; 9 bases map to TRBD1. In germline, CDR1 is SQVTM, CDR2 ANQGSEA. Trimming cost V 6 bases and J 3 bases; bases outside gene matches: 6. The CDR3 totals 13 residues. The CDR3 region has the DNA TGCAGCGTCCGCGCGACAGGGGGCTACGAGCAGTACTTC. Encoded protein: CSVRATGGYEQYF.

This clone was counted a few times. The CDR3: CASSRRGRASLYEQYF. In nucleotides, the CDR3 is TGTGCCAGCAGTCGCAGGGGGAGGGCAAGTCTATACGAGCAGTACTTC. The V call is TRBV28, the J call TRBJ2-7, with D perhaps given as TRBD1 or TRBD2 (7 bases each). Trimming stripped 5 bases from V and 4 bases from J, with 21 bases between. The CDR3 is made up of 16 amino acids. Germline CDR1 MDHEN, CDR2 SYDVKM.

The V call is TRBV13, the J call TRBJ2-4, with D possibly TRBD2 on 5 matching bases. CDR1 is PRHDT, CDR2 FYEKMQ, per germline (reference sequence). CDR3 length equals 14 residues. Trimming took off 2 bases at V and 1 base at J, with 6 bases between the two ends. CDR3 region: CASSLRGAKNIQYF. CDR3 DNA sequence: TGTGCCAGCAGCTTACGAGGGGCCAAAAACATTCAGTACTTC.

CDR3 DNA: TGTGCCAGCAGCTTACAGGTCGGAACTGGGTATGGCTACACCTTC. This sequence encodes CASSLQVGTGYGYTF. This chain links TRBV11-2 with TRBJ1-2; no reliable D call. The CDR3 covers 15 residues. Germline V lookup: CDR1 SGHAT, CDR2 FQNNGV. V was cut by 2 bases and J by 5 bases, with 15 bases left in between.

The chain carries TRBV6-5 and TRBJ1-1; no clear D. Germline lookup yields CDR1 MNHEY and CDR2 SVGAGI. With 6 bases removed from V and 3 bases from J, the gap between germline ends came to 14 bases. The CDR3 runs 14 residues. CDR3 protein: CASRYRGRDTEAFF. In nucleotides, the CDR3 is TGTGCCAGCAGATACAGAGGCCGGGACACTGAAGCTTTCTTT.

The CDR3: CASSSGTWTEQYF. CDR3 bases: TGTGCCAGCAGTTCCGGGACGTGGACCGAGCAGTACTTC. The V and J genes are TRBV2 and TRBJ2-7; D might be TRBD1 or TRBD2, each matching 5 bases. Per the germline V gene, CDR1 is SNHLY and CDR2 is FYNNEI. V was pared by 5 bases and J by 6 bases, with 14 bases between. There are 13 residues in the CDR3.

The genes are TRBV6-5 and TRBJ1-2, with TRBD1 matching over 9 bases. Unmatched junction bases numbered 9, after V lost 5 bases and J lost 8 bases. The CDR3 is 14 amino acids. CDR1 is MNHEY and CDR2 is SVGAGI in the germline V gene. In nucleotides, the CDR3 is TGTGCCAGCAGTCCTTCACAGGGGGCAGGAGGCTACACCTTC. Protein: CASSPSQGAGGYTF.

CDR3 protein: CASSLEGPYEQYF. The DNA of the CDR3 is TGCGCCAGCAGCTTGGAAGGGCCCTACGAGCAGTACTTC. This rearrangement joins TRBV5-1 to TRBJ2-7; D gene unclear. Germline V CDR1 and CDR2: SGHRS, YFSETQ. The V end lost 0 bases, the J end lost 2 bases, and 6 bases lay between the germline ends. The CDR3 length is 13 residues.

V usage is TRBV9 and J usage is TRBJ2-5, with D possibly matching TRBD1 (6 bases). Trimming took 4 bases from V and 2 from J, leaving 9 bases between them. Germline CDR1 is SGDLS and CDR2 is YYNGEE. This CDR3 spans 13 amino acids. The CDR3 protein is CASSRDIQETQYF. The CDR3 coding sequence is TGTGCCAGCAGCCGGGACATACAAGAGACCCAGTACTTC.

This chain connects TRBV13 to TRBJ1-1; D is uncertain. The CDR3 loop spans 11 amino acids. V was trimmed by 6 bases and J by 4 bases, leaving 6 bases between them. Germline assignment: CDR1 PRHDT and CDR2 FYEKMQ (reference sequence). The CDR3 region has the DNA TGTGCCAGCAGTTACAGCACTGAAGCTTTCTTT. Its protein product is CASSYSTEAFF.

The rearrangement joins TRBV27 to TRBJ1-4; 10 bases agree with TRBD1. Germline CDR1 reads MNHEY; CDR2 reads SMNVEV (reference sequence). This CDR3 is 15 amino acids long. The V gene end was trimmed by 4 bases and the J gene end by 7 bases; junction bases not matched to a gene: 6. The CDR3 DNA reads TGTGCCAGCAGTTCTACCGGGACAGGGGTTGAAAAACTGTTTTTT. As protein: CASSSTGTGVEKLFF.

The J gene is TRBJ1-3, the V gene TRBV5-1; D call uncertain. CDR3 length equals 15 residues. Germline V gene data show CDR1 as SGHRS and CDR2 as YFSETQ. Trimming cost V 4 bases and J 1 base, with 12 bases left between them. The CDR3 sequence is CASSQDGLSGNTIYF. CDR3 DNA sequence: TGCGCCAGCAGCCAGGACGGTTTGTCTGGAAACACCATATATTTT.

The rearrangement uses TRBV5-5 and TRBJ2-7; D is ambiguous. Per the germline V gene, CDR1 is SGHKS and CDR2 is YYEKEE (reference sequence). The CDR3 covers 11 residues. Deletions cut 4 bases from V and 3 bases from J, with 5 bases between. CDR3 sequence reads: CASSESYEQYF. CDR3 DNA: TGTGCCAGCAGCGAAAGCTACGAGCAGTACTTC.

The V call is TRBV11-1, the J call TRBJ2-7, with 7 bases identical to TRBD1. This CDR3 is built from 16 residues. Trimming took 3 bases from V and 10 from J; bases not matched to a gene: 18. The V gene's germline CDR1 is SGHAT and CDR2 FQDESV (reference sequence). CDR3 sequence: CASSFGMRQGGSSQYF. CDR3 nucleotides: TGTGCCAGCAGCTTCGGGATGAGACAGGGTGGTTCGTCTCAGTACTTC.

This chain links TRBV10-2 with TRBJ2-5, with D possibly matching TRBD1 (5 bases). The V gene lost 3 bases and the J gene lost 5 bases, with 16 bases spanning the gap. In germline, CDR1 is WSHSY, CDR2 SAAADI. This CDR3 contains 15 residues. CDR3 protein: CASSDHGQGVETQYF. CDR3 in DNA: TGCGCCAGCAGTGACCATGGACAAGGTGTGGAGACCCAGTACTTC.

The chain joins TRBV7-9 to TRBJ1-2; weak D call: TRBD1 (5 bases). Germline CDR1 is SEHNR and CDR2 is FQNEAQ (reference sequence). This CDR3 has 16 residues. The V end was cut by 3 bases, the J end by 3 bases, with 17 bases between. Here the CDR3 reads CASSFSATQAYYGYTF. CDR3 in DNA: TGTGCCAGCAGCTTTTCGGCCACACAGGCTTACTATGGCTACACCTTC.

The chain joins TRBV6-6 to TRBJ2-7; no clear D gene. The CDR3 covers 9 residues. Trimming stripped 8 bases from V and 3 bases from J, with 2 bases between. Germline V gene data show CDR1 as MNHNY and CDR2 as SVGAGI (reference sequence). Here the CDR3 DNA reads TGTGCCAGCGACTACGAGCAGTACTTC. As protein: CASDYEQYF.